A single T cell receptor beta chain is shown here with its context. Antigen specificity is unknown. The naive CD8 population came from CD45RO-negative cells selected for CCR7, without terminally differentiated effector memory CD45RA+ cells. Those who donated were healthy HIV-negative adults, with no recent acute infections or vaccinations reported. CDR3 length: 17 residues. The germline gives CDR1 LGHNA, CDR2 YSLEER. Deletions cut 0 bases from V and 5 bases from J, with 17 bases between. The data stem from a study of shared clonotypes between healthy human individuals. Study findings and constraints: Sequencing of the sorted subsets was shown by rarefaction to be incomplete despite large depth. In general, naive subsets displayed greater estimated richness than memory subsets did.

Assay used: immunoSEQ multiplex PCR; TCRdb lists only in-frame clones, some missing. The table includes about 2.2 million clones, about 92% detected once. The sample was naive CD8+ T cells from PBMCs. The chain links TRBV4-3 to TRBJ2-1; no clear D gene. The TCR was taken from a man between 18 and 35 years old in good health. Some clones in this sample may be carry-over from other donors' samples. CDR3 DNA sequence: TGCGCCAGCAGCCAAGATAGAAGCTATGTCCTGGACAATGAGCAGTTCTTC. Protein product: CASSQDRSYVLDNEQFF.